This T cell receptor beta chain came from a study of blood T cell repertoires in COVID-19. Background on the study: The United States, Italy and Spain were the sources of the acute and convalescent COVID-19 samples. T cells, B-cell-depleted T cells, or PBMCs provided the cDNA or gDNA that served as material.

In the source study's methods: Amplification with reference gene primers provided the estimates of nucleated cell counts. Data came from immunoSEQ multiplex PCR; TCRdb stores just in-frame clones and leaves some out. V, J and clone size were drawn from that table, and D and trimming were deduced from the DNA. This sample has about 150,000 clones; around 84% occur once, and the top ten carry less than 3%. Trimming shortened V by 0 bases and J by 0 bases, and 7 bases separated the two germline ends. This CDR3 has 14 amino acids. CDR1 SGHRS and CDR2 YFSETQ come from the germline V gene. Recruited during active infection, patients (from Seattle) were subsequently followed longitudinally.

Sequences were obtained from peripheral blood. The clonotype comes from an elderly woman with COVID-19, enrolled during active disease. The genes are TRBV5-1 and TRBJ2-7; D remains unclear. CDR3 region: CASSLAPGSYEQYF. The CDR3 region has the DNA TGCGCCAGCAGCTTGGCCCCAGGCTCCTACGAGCAGTACTTC.